This T cell receptor beta chain derives from a study of preoperative IRX-2 immunotherapy in early breast cancer. Profiling relied on immunoSEQ multiplex PCR, and the TCRdb table lists in-frame clones only, not all of them. The sample comprises roughly 30,000 clones, approximately 83% of which are singletons, and 3% to 3.5% rests with the top ten. The germline CDR1 and CDR2 sequences are MNHGY and SAAAGT. V was trimmed by 6 bases and J by 1 base, leaving 7 bases between them. This CDR3 is 13 amino acids long. Treatment described: preoperative locoregional IRX-2 cytokine immunotherapy. Patients received preoperative, locoregional IRX-2 cytokine immunotherapy in a phase Ib study.

The chain links TRBV6-8 to TRBJ1-3; D remains ambiguous. The TCR comes from a human donor with breast cancer. The sample was taken from a patient treated with IRX-2 immunotherapy. CDR3 DNA: TGTGCCAGCAGGCCAAGTTCTGGAAACACCATATATTTT. The encoded protein is CASRPSSGNTIYF.